A selection of T cell receptor beta chains follows, all from one sample in a study of shared clonotypes between healthy human individuals. The repertoire was sequenced with immunoSEQ multiplex PCR; TCRdb's copy has only in-frame clones and lacks some. The sample carries 2 million to 3 million clones, 90% to 95% recorded once. Sequenced sample: naive CD4+ T cells from PBMCs. The origin of the receptors is a man aged 18 to 29 in good health. Some clones in this sample may be carry-over from other donors' samples. The CDR3 runs from the conserved cysteine through the conserved F or W. The D gene is left open where the match is weak. Only part of the rows carry a size: once, few, many, or a class if the clone is expanded.

>-|-|TRBV6-1|TRBJ1-2
CASSEERVGGYTF
TGTGCCAGCAGTGAGGAAAGGGTCGGTGGCTACACCTTC
>-|-|TRBV5-1|TRBJ2-3
CASSLDGDLTDTQYF
TGCGCCAGCAGCTTAGACGGGGACCTCACAGATACGCAGTATTTT
>TRBD1|-|TRBV29-1|TRBJ2-7
CSVGQGDYEQYF
TGCAGCGTCGGACAGGGGGACTACGAGCAGTACTTC
>-|-|TRBV11-1|TRBJ2-1
CASSLGRPVYNEQFF
TGTGCCAGCAGCTTAGGGCGCCCGGTTTACAATGAGCAGTTCTTC
>TRBD2|-|TRBV27|TRBJ2-7
CASSFLAGGYEQYF
TGTGCCAGCAGTTTTCTAGCGGGAGGGTACGAGCAGTACTTC
>-|-|TRBV25-1|TRBJ2-3
CASSGLLFTRHTQYF
TGTGCCAGCAGTGGCCTCCTGTTTACTAGGCATACGCAGTATTTT
>TRBD1|once|TRBV5-4|TRBJ2-5
CASSFSRDSLQETQYF
TGTGCCAGCAGCTTCAGTAGGGACAGCTTACAAGAGACCCAGTACTTC
>TRBD1|-|TRBV28|TRBJ1-1
CASSLRDSTEAFF
TGTGCCAGCAGTTTAAGGGACAGCACTGAAGCTTTCTTT
>-|once|TRBV27|TRBJ2-1
CASSFFQSNSYNEQFF
TGTGCCAGCAGTTTTTTTCAGTCCAACTCCTACAATGAGCAGTTCTTC
>-|-|TRBV7-6|TRBJ1-3
CASSLAGPGHLSSGNTIYF
TGTGCCAGCAGCTTAGCGGGCCCGGGACATCTCTCCTCTGGAAACACCATATATTTT
>TRBD1|-|TRBV14|TRBJ1-1
CASSPRTGLPLRNTEAFF
TGTGCCAGCAGCCCCCGGACAGGGCTGCCATTGAGGAACACTGAAGCTTTCTTT
>TRBD1|few|TRBV28|TRBJ1-5
CASSLGDRYQPQHF
TGTGCCAGCAGTTTAGGGGACAGGTATCAGCCCCAGCATTTT
>TRBD2|-|TRBV7-9|TRBJ2-1
CASRGGGRDLLEQFF
TGTGCCAGCCGAGGGGGCGGGAGGGATTTATTAGAGCAGTTCTTC
>-|-|TRBV6-5|TRBJ1-2
CASWGDPDGYTF
TGTGCCAGTTGGGGGGACCCCGATGGCTACACCTTC
>-|few|TRBV29-1|TRBJ1-2
CSVEIGSGRVYGYTF
TGCAGCGTTGAAATCGGGTCAGGGAGGGTCTATGGCTACACCTTC
>TRBD1|-|TRBV25-1|TRBJ1-3
CASSMQGATGNTIYF
TGTGCCAGCAGTATGCAGGGGGCGACAGGAAACACCATATATTTT
>-|-|TRBV29-1|TRBJ2-7
CSVRIGQGNNEQYF
TGCAGCGTTAGGATCGGGCAGGGTAACAACGAGCAGTACTTC
>TRBD1|-|TRBV28|TRBJ1-2
CASSLGTEYYGYTF
TGTGCCAGCAGTTTGGGGACAGAATACTATGGCTACACCTTC
>TRBD2|-|TRBV9|TRBJ2-3
CASSTQASGRGTDTQYF
TGTGCCAGCAGCACACAAGCTAGCGGGAGGGGCACAGATACGCAGTATTTT
>TRBD2|-|TRBV19|TRBJ2-7
CASSRLAGGSYEQYF
TGTGCCAGTAGTAGACTAGCGGGTGGTTCCTACGAGCAGTACTTC
>TRBD1|-|TRBV6-1|TRBJ2-1
CASSDWGQTAYNEQFF
TGTGCCAGCAGTGACTGGGGACAGACAGCTTACAATGAGCAGTTCTTC
>-|-|TRBV19|TRBJ2-1
CASSINGLYNEQFF
TGTGCCAGTAGTATCAACGGACTATACAATGAGCAGTTCTTC
>-|-|TRBV25-1|TRBJ1-1
CASRVEMGGVGTEAFF
TGTGCCAGCAGAGTTGAAATGGGGGGGGTAGGAACTGAAGCTTTCTTT
>TRBD1|-|TRBV19|TRBJ1-5
CASRGTGGDQPQHF
TGTGCCAGTAGGGGGACAGGGGGCGATCAGCCCCAGCATTTT
>-|-|TRBV19|TRBJ1-4
CASRWGQSAATNEKLFF
TGTGCCAGTAGATGGGGCCAATCGGCCGCTACTAATGAAAAACTGTTTTTT
>-|-|TRBV6-5|TRBJ1-1
CASSPDRRTEAFF
TGTGCCAGCAGTCCAGACAGGAGGACTGAAGCTTTCTTT
>-|-|TRBV19|TRBJ2-7
CASSPPGRLFYEQYF
TGTGCCAGTAGCCCGCCGGGACGGTTATTCTACGAGCAGTACTTC
>-|-|TRBV7-3|TRBJ2-2
CASSLGPSSVTGELFF
TGTGCCAGCAGCCTCGGACCGAGTTCGGTCACCGGGGAGCTGTTTTTT
>TRBD2|-|TRBV4-2|TRBJ2-1
CASSQGGRSRDNEQFF
TGTGCCAGCAGCCAAGGCGGGAGGAGCCGAGACAATGAGCAGTTCTTC
>TRBD1|-|TRBV5-1|TRBJ2-7
CASSWSAGTGLGEQYF
TGCGCCAGCAGCTGGAGCGCCGGGACAGGTTTGGGGGAGCAGTACTTC
>-|-|TRBV4-1|TRBJ2-5
CASSQEPEGGGWETQYF
TGCGCCAGCAGCCAAGAACCGGAGGGAGGTGGTTGGGAGACCCAGTACTTC
>TRBD1|-|TRBV7-2|TRBJ2-7
CASSLGTGAYF
TGTGCCAGCAGCTTAGGGACAGGGGCGTACTTC